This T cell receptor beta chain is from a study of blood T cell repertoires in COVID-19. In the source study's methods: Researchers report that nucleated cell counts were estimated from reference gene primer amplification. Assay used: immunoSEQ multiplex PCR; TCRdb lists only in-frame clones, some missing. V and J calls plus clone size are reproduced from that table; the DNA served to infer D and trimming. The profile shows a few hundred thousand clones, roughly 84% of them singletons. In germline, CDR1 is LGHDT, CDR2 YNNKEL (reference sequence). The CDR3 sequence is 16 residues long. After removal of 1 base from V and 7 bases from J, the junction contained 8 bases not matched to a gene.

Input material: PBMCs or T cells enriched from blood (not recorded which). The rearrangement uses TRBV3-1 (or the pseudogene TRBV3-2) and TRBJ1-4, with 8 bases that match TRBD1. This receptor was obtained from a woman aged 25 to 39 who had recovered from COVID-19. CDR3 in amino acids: CASSQAGQGLTEKLFF. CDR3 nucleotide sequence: TGTGCCAGCAGCCAAGCCGGACAGGGACTAACTGAAAAACTGTTTTTT.